This record covers a single T cell receptor beta chain. The data were obtained in a study of control samples from healthy donors and cancer patients. With V trimmed by 5 bases and J by 1 base, 10 bases remained unmatched. Germline V gene data show CDR1 as ENHRY and CDR2 as SYGVKD. The CDR3 sequence is 16 residues long. Some clones are missing from TCRdb's copy, which holds only in-frame ones; the method was immunoSEQ multiplex PCR. The profile shows fewer than 200,000 clones, approximately 92% of them singletons. The sequence derives from a man aged 30 to 39 in good health. The specimen sequenced was blood. The chain links TRBV10-3 to TRBJ1-1, with 7 bases that match TRBD1. The DNA for the CDR3 is TGTGCCATCAGTAGACAGGGTTTGATCGAGAACACTGAAGCTTTCTTT. Encoded protein: CAISRQGLIENTEAFF.